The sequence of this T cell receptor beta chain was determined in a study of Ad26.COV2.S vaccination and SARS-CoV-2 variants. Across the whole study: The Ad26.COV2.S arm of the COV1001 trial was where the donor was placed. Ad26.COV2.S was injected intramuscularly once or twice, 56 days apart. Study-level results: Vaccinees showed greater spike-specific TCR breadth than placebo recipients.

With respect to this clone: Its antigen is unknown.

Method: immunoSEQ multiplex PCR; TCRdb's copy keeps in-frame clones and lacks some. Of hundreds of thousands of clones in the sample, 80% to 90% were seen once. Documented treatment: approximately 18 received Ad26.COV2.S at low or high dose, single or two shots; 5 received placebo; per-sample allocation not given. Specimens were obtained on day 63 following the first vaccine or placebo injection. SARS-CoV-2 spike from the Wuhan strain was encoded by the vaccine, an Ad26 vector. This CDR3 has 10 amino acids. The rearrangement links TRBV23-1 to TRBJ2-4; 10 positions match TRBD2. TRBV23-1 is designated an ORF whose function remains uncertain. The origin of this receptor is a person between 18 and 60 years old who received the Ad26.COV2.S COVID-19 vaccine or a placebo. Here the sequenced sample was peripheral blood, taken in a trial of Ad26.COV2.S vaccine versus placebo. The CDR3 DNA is TGCGCTAGGACTAGCGGTATTCAGTACTTC. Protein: CARTSGIQYF.